This T cell receptor beta chain was obtained from a study of control samples from healthy donors and cancer patients. Sequenced by immunoSEQ multiplex PCR; TCRdb stores in-frame clones only, minus some. This sample has under 200,000 clones, with roughly 94% found just once. This CDR3 region has 14 residues. The ends were cut back, 2 bases at V and 0 bases at J, with 5 bases in the middle. Germline V gene sequence: CDR1 MNHEY, CDR2 SVGAGI. The specimen was blood. The receptor's source is a woman aged 40 to 50 in good health. V is TRBV6-5 and J is TRBJ1-3; D remains unclear. CDR3 bases: TGTGCCAGCAGTTACGACTTCTCTGGAAACACCATATATTTT. This encodes CASSYDFSGNTIYF.